The 23 T cell receptor beta chains listed next were all sequenced from one sample in a study of CD8 T cells in Susac syndrome. It was with random hexamers that 0.5 to 1 ug RNA was reverse transcribed. A single record per CDR3 protein comes from TCRdb applying MiXCR to the immunoSEQ multiplex PCR reads. This table holds some 80,000 distinct CDR3 sequences, 85% to 95% found once. The sequenced sample consisted of CD8+ T cells from PBMCs. These receptors came from a human donor in good health.

This clonotype appeared a single time. The genes are TRBV13 and TRBJ2-2; D is unresolved. The germline gives CDR1 PRHDT, CDR2 FYEKMQ (reference sequence). Trimming shortened V by 1 base and J by 3 bases, and 6 bases separated the two germline ends. The CDR3 extends over 14 amino acids. DNA of the CDR3: TGTGCCAGCAGCTTAGAGGCAGACACCGGGGAGCTGTTTTTT. This translates into CASSLEADTGELFF.

As DNA, the CDR3 is TGTGCCAGCAGCGTGGTTCCGGGACTCGAGAGGGACATTCAGTACTTC. This translates into CASSVVPGLERDIQYF. The V gene is TRBV9, the J gene TRBJ2-4; D may be TRBD2 (6 bases). Germline V gives CDR1 SGDLS, CDR2 YYNGEE. V dropped 2 bases and J dropped 8 bases, with 20 bases sitting between them. The CDR3 runs to 16 residues. Full variable domain (missing parts from reference TRBV9 and TRBJ2-4): DSGVTQTPKHLITATGQRVTLRCSPRSGDLSVYWYQQSLDQGLQFLIQYYNGEERAKGNILERFSAQQFPDLHSELNLSSLELGDSALYFCASSVVPGLERDIQYFGAGTRLSVL.

There are a few counts of this clonotype. CDR3 sequence reads: CASSVFELAGDYGYTF. CDR3 bases: TGTGCCAGCAGCGTATTTGAGTTGGCGGGGGACTATGGCTACACCTTC. The chain has TRBV9 and TRBJ1-2, with D possibly being TRBD1 (5 bases). Per the germline V gene, CDR1 is SGDLS and CDR2 is YYNGEE. V was cut by 1 base and J by 3 bases, with 16 bases left in between. The CDR3 totals 16 residues.

The chain carries TRBV6-5 and TRBJ2-7, with D maybe TRBD2 (5 bases). CDR1 and CDR2 from the germline V gene are MNHEY and SVGAGI. Trimming removed 7 bases from V and 3 bases from J, with 13 bases in between. The CDR3 sequence is 13 residues long. CDR3 in DNA: TGTGCCAGCAAGCAAGCAGGAGGCTACGAGCAGTACGTC. Residues: CASKQAGGYEQYV.

The V and J genes are TRBV18 and TRBJ2-5; D is perhaps TRBD1 (5 bases). V was clipped by 2 bases and J by 3 bases, with 16 bases between them. Germline V lookup: CDR1 KGHSH, CDR2 LQKENI. The CDR3 contains 16 residues. The CDR3 nucleotides read TGTGCCAGCTCACCATTGGCCAGGGAATCGAAAGAGACCCAGTACTTC. The encoded protein is CASSPLARESKETQYF.

The chain uses TRBV4-3 and TRBJ1-2, with no clear D. The germline gives CDR1 LGHNA, CDR2 YSLEER. The CDR3 contains 15 residues. The V and J ends lost 1 base and 0 bases respectively, with 9 bases between them. CDR3 in amino acids: CASSQVQSANYGYTF. The CDR3 region has the DNA TGCGCCAGCAGCCAAGTACAATCGGCTAACTATGGCTACACCTTC.

This clonotype appeared once. For the CDR3, the DNA is TGTGCCAGCAGCTTTGGGGTAGGGACCTACGAGCAGTACGTC. This codes for CASSFGVGTYEQYV. The chain has TRBV27 and TRBJ2-7; unclear D gene. Per the germline V gene, CDR1 is MNHEY and CDR2 is SMNVEV (reference sequence). The CDR3 sequence is 14 residues long. Trimming removed 6 bases from V and 2 bases from J, with 14 bases in between.

This rearrangement joins TRBV7-9 to TRBJ2-1; unclear D gene. The germline V gene encodes CDR1 SEHNR and CDR2 FQNEAQ (reference sequence). V lost 4 bases and J lost 2, with 15 bases in between. The CDR3 is 16 residues long. Here the CDR3 DNA reads TGTGCCAGCAGCTCCCCGAGTCAGCTACCCTACAATGAGCAGTTCTTC. It codes for CASSSPSQLPYNEQFF.

This chain links TRBV18 with TRBJ2-2; D is unclear. Between the trimmed V and J ends, which lost 3 bases and 6 bases, there was a span of 17 bases. CDR3 length: 16 amino acids. Germline CDR1 is KGHSH and CDR2 is LQKENI. The CDR3 region is CASSPQARPPPGELFF. The CDR3 DNA sequence: TGTGCCAGCTCACCTCAGGCCCGGCCCCCTCCCGGGGAGCTGTTTTTT.

The chain uses TRBV7-9 and TRBJ2-7, with 7 bases aligning to TRBD2. Germline CDR1 reads SEHNR; CDR2 reads FQNEAQ (reference sequence). J gave up 2 bases and V 3 bases, and 7 bases lay outside the gene matches. The CDR3 runs 15 residues. CDR3 nucleotide sequence: TGTGCCAGCAGCTTTGGACTAGGGGAGGCCTACGAGCAGTACGTC. Its protein product is CASSFGLGEAYEQYV.

The chain uses TRBV5-1 and TRBJ2-7; D might be TRBD1 (6 bases). Germline lookup yields CDR1 SGHRS and CDR2 YFSETQ. The CDR3 runs 13 residues. The germline V and J ends were trimmed by 5 bases and 2 bases, with 11 bases remaining between them. The CDR3 DNA follows: TGCGCCAGCAGACAGGGAAGCCCCTACGAGCAGTACTTC. Translation: CASRQGSPYEQYF.

The J gene is TRBJ1-3, the V gene TRBV12-3 or TRBV12-4; D uncertain. The CDR3 extends over 12 amino acids. With 3 bases removed from V and 5 bases from J, the gap between germline ends came to 5 bases. Here the CDR3 reads CASSLGRNTIYF. CDR3 DNA: TGTGCCAGCAGTTTGGGAAGAAACACCATATATTTT.

The chain couples TRBV6-5 to TRBJ2-7; D unresolved. This CDR3 spans 13 amino acids. CDR1 and CDR2 from the germline V gene are MNHEY and SVGAGI. V lost 5 bases, J lost 7 bases, and 15 bases lay in between. Written as DNA, the CDR3 is TGTGCCAGCAGTCCTGGGCAGTTTAATGAGCAGTACTTC. Translated, it gives CASSPGQFNEQYF.

The count of this clonotype is one. The V call is TRBV20-1, the J call TRBJ2-5; D remains ambiguous. The CDR3 runs to 10 residues. The ends were cut back, 3 bases at V and 4 bases at J, with 3 bases in the middle. Germline CDR1 is DFQATT and CDR2 is SNEGSKA (reference sequence). CDR3 residues: CSARGETQYF. Here the CDR3 DNA reads TGCAGTGCTAGGGGAGAGACCCAGTACTTC.

The chain has TRBV11-2 and TRBJ2-6, with 11 bases fitting TRBD1. This CDR3 region has 20 residues. Trimming removed 5 bases from V and 0 bases from J; junction bases left unmatched: 12. Germline V CDR1 and CDR2: SGHAT, FQNNGV. The CDR3 spells CASSLRDRGWVLSGANVLTF. DNA for the CDR3: TGTGCCAGCAGCCTACGGGACAGGGGGTGGGTTCTCTCTGGGGCCAACGTCCTGACTTTC.

The rearrangement links TRBV24-1 to TRBJ2-5; TRBD1 aligns across 7 bases. Germline CDR1 reads KGHDR; CDR2 reads SFDVKD. Unmatched junction bases numbered 7, after V lost 3 bases and J lost 4 bases. CDR3 length equals 15 residues. In nucleotides, the CDR3 is TGTGCCACCAGTGATCTAACAGGGGTCTTAGAGACCCAGTACTTC. Protein product: CATSDLTGVLETQYF.

The rearrangement joins TRBV2 to TRBJ2-7, with 7 positions matching TRBD1. The V gene's germline CDR1 is SNHLY and CDR2 FYNNEI. The CDR3 covers 14 residues. Germline trimming cut 3 bases from V and 3 bases from J; bases unmatched to any gene: 5. The CDR3: CASSDGDRNYEQYF. The CDR3 DNA reads as TGTGCCAGCAGTGATGGGGACAGAAACTACGAGCAGTACTTC.

V usage is TRBV5-1 and J usage is TRBJ2-3; TRBD2 matches 9 bases. CDR1 SGHRS and CDR2 YFSETQ come from the germline V gene. The CDR3 contains 14 residues. With V trimmed by 3 bases and J by 1 base, 0 bases remained unmatched. CDR3: CASSSSGGTDTQYF. The CDR3 region has the DNA TGCGCCAGCAGCTCTAGCGGGGGCACAGATACGCAGTATTTT.

This clonotype was seen only a few times. V usage is TRBV24-1 and J usage is TRBJ2-1; 9 bases align to TRBD2. CDR1 KGHDR and CDR2 SFDVKD come from the germline V gene. Losses at the gene ends were 9 bases for V and 5 bases for J; bases not matched to a gene: 4. The CDR3 sequence is 13 residues long. The CDR3 reads CATSTSGNNEQFF. The CDR3 DNA follows: TGTGCCACCTCGACTAGCGGAAACAATGAGCAGTTCTTC.

The V and J genes are TRBV12-5 and TRBJ1-1; 8 nucleotides line up with TRBD1. V trimming: 5 bases; J trimming: 11 bases; junction bases outside the gene matches: 10. This CDR3 spans 13 amino acids. Germline assignment: CDR1 LGHNT and CDR2 FRNRAP. CDR3 DNA sequence: TGTGCTAGTGGTGGTTGGACAGGGACGGAGGCTTTCTTT. This encodes CASGGWTGTEAFF.

The chain combines TRBV9 with TRBJ2-1; D is perhaps TRBD1 (5 bases). The germline gives CDR1 SGDLS, CDR2 YYNGEE. The CDR3 covers 17 residues. V dropped 0 bases and J dropped 4 bases, with 17 bases sitting between them. CDR3 DNA: TGTGCCAGCAGCGTAGCTGGTGGCACAGGTACTTACAATGAGCAGTTCTTC. Protein sequence: CASSVAGGTGTYNEQFF.

DNA of the CDR3: TGTGCCAGCAGCCCCACCAGCGGGCCCTACAATGAGCAGTTCTTC. Protein product: CASSPTSGPYNEQFF. The V call is TRBV11-3, the J call TRBJ2-1; TRBD2 is a possible D gene (6 bases). Germline assignment: CDR1 SGHNT and CDR2 YENEEA. The V end was cut by 5 bases, the J end by 2 bases, with 13 bases between. This CDR3 is 15 amino acids long.

This rearrangement joins TRBV2 to TRBJ1-1, with 9 nucleotides matching TRBD1. V was pared by 7 bases and J by 3 bases, with 9 bases of the junction left unmatched. CDR3 length: 15 amino acids. Germline CDR1 reads SNHLY; CDR2 reads FYNNEI. CDR3 nucleotides: TGTGCCAGCACGCGGGGGAGGACAGGGGACACTGAAGCTTTCTTT. It translates to CASTRGRTGDTEAFF. The variable domain in full, completed from reference TRBV2 and TRBJ1-1, reads EPEVTQTPSHQVTQMGQEVILRCVPISNHLYFYWYRQILGQKVEFLVSFYNNEISEKSEIFDDQFSVERPDGSNFTLKIRSTKLEDSAMYFCASTRGRTGDTEAFFGQGTRLTVV.